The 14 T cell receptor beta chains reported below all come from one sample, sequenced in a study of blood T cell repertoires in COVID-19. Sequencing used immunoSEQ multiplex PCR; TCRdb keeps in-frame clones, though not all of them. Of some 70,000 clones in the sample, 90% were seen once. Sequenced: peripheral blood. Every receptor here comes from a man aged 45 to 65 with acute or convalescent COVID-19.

In DNA, the CDR3 is TGTGCCAGTATGCAGCGAGCGTATGTCGACTACAATGAGCTAGAACTAAGATCTCCACCGTTGTTCTTC. It yields the protein CASMQRAYVDYNELELRSPPLFF. The rearrangement uses TRBV19 and TRBJ2-1, with D perhaps TRBD2 (5 bases). The germline V gene has CDR1 LNHDA and CDR2 SQIVND (reference sequence). This CDR3 is built from 23 residues. The V gene lost 7 bases and the J gene lost 15 bases, with 52 bases spanning the gap.

The CDR3 DNA reads as TGTGCCACCAGTGATTCCCCAGGACAGGGGGCCGACAATGAAAAACTGTTTTTT. It is translated as CATSDSPGQGADNEKLFF. The chain combines TRBV24-1 with TRBJ1-4; 11 bases map to TRBD1. This CDR3 comprises 18 residues. Trimming removed 2 bases from V and 5 bases from J; junction bases left unmatched: 9. Looked up from germline, CDR1 is KGHDR and CDR2 is SFDVKD.

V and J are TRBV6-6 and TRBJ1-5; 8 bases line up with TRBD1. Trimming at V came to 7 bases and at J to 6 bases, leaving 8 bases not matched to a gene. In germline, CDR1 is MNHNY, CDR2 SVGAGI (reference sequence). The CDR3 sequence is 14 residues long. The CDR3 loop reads CASTKQGDAQPQHF. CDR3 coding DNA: TGTGCCAGCACGAAACAGGGGGACGCTCAGCCCCAGCATTTT.

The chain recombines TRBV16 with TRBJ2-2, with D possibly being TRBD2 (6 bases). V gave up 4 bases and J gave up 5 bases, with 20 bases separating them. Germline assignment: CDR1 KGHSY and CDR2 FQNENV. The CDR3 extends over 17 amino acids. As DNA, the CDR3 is TGTGCCAGCAGCCCCACCCTAGGAGGGTCGAGAACCGGGGAGCTGTTTTTT. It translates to CASSPTLGGSRTGELFF. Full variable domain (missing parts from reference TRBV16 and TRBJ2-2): GEEVAQTPKHLVRGEGQKAKLYCAPIKGHSYVFWYQQVLKNEFKFLISFQNENVFDETGMPKERFSAKCLPNSPCSLEIQATKLEDSAVYFCASSPTLGGSRTGELFFGEGSRLTVL.

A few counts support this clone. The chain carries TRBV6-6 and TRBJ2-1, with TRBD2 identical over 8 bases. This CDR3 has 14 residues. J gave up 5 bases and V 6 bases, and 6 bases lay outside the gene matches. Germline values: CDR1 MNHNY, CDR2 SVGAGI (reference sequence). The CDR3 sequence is CASRISGTNNEQFF. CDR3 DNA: TGTGCCAGCAGAATTAGCGGGACGAACAATGAGCAGTTCTTC.

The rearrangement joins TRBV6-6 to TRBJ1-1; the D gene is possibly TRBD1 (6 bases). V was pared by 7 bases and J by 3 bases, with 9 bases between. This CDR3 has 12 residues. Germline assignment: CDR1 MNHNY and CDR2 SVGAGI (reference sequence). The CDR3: CASTPGDTEAFF. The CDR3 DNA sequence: TGTGCCAGCACCCCAGGGGACACTGAAGCTTTCTTT.

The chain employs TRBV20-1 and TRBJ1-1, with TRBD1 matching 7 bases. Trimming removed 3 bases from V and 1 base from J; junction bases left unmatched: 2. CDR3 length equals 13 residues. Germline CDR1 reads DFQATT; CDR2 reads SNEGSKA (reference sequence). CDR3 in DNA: TGCAGTGCTAGTAGGACAGGGAACACTGAAGCTTTCTTT. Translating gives CSASRTGNTEAFF.

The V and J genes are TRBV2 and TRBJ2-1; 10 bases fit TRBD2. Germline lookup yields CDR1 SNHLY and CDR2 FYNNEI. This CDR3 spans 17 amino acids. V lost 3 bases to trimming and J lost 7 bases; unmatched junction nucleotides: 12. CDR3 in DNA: TGTGCCAGCAGTGATCTGCTAGCGGGAGCCATCGGGAATGAGCAGTTCTTC. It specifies CASSDLLAGAIGNEQFF.

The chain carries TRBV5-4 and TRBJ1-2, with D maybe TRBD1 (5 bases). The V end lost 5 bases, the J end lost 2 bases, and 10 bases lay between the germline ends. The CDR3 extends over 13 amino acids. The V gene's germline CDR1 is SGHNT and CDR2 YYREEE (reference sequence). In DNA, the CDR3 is TGTGCCAGCAGTGAAGGGGCGAACTATGGCTACACCTTC. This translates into CASSEGANYGYTF.

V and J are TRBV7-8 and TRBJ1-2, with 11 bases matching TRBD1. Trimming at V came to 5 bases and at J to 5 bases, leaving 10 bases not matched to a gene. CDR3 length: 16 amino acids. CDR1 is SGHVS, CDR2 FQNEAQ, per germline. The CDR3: CASSGRTGGRVYGYTF. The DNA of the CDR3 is TGTGCCAGCAGCGGACGGACAGGGGGCAGGGTGTATGGCTACACCTTC.

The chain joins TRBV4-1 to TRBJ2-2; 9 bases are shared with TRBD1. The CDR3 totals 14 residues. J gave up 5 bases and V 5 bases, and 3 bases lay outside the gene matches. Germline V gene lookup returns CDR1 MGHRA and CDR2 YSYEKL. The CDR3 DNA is TGCGCCAGCAGCTTCGGGACAGGGACCGGGGAGCTGTTTTTT. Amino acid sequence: CASSFGTGTGELFF.

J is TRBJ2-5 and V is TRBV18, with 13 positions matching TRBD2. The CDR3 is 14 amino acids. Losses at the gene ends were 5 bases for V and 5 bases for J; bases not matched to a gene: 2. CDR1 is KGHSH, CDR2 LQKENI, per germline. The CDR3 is CASSLGLAGETQYF. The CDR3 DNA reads TGTGCCAGCTCATTGGGACTAGCGGGGGAGACCCAGTACTTC.

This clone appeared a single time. The CDR3 region is CAISESTKTSGTYNEQFF. CDR3 DNA sequence: TGTGCCATCAGTGAGTCAACGAAGACTAGCGGGACCTACAATGAGCAGTTCTTC. The rearrangement uses TRBV10-3 and TRBJ2-1; TRBD2 matches at 11 bases. This CDR3 is 18 amino acids long. V shed 0 bases and J 2 bases; nucleotides not matched to a gene: 6. CDR1 is ENHRY, CDR2 SYGVKD, per germline.

The CDR3, as DNA: TGTGCCAGCAGCGTAGGTGGGCCCGGGGAGCTGTTTTTT. This translates into CASSVGGPGELFF. The chain uses TRBV9 and TRBJ2-2, with D unresolved. Germline V gives CDR1 SGDLS, CDR2 YYNGEE. The CDR3 spans 13 residues. V was cut by 0 bases and J by 6 bases, with 6 bases left in between.